Below, one T cell receptor (beta chain) is given with its context. Its antigen is still unknown. CDR1 is SGHRS and CDR2 is YFSETQ in the germline V gene. The ends were cut back, 1 base at V and 2 bases at J, with 21 bases in the middle. This CDR3 region has 18 residues. Thymus was obtained from resections taken during corrective heart surgery. Samples came from healthy Finnish infants during open corrective cardiac surgery. This sample is part of a study of human thymus T cells. Findings of the study overall: Within thymic and blood repertoires, V and J gene usage appeared to be biased. Thymic repertoires of unrelated individuals were reported in related research to overlap highly.

TCRdb's copy holds only in-frame clones and misses some; the assay was immunoSEQ multiplex PCR. The sample carries roughly 120,000 clones, around 96% recorded once. Sequencing was performed on thymus tissue. The chain recombines TRBV5-1 with TRBJ2-5; D is undetermined. The receptor comes from a boy younger than two with a congenital heart defect but otherwise immunologically healthy. For the CDR3, the DNA is TGCGCCAGCAGCTTGAACATACGTCCGCGCGGTAATCAAGAGACCCAGTACTTC. As protein: CASSLNIRPRGNQETQYF.